The rows below give T cell receptor beta chains drawn from one sample of a study of beta chain features in type 1 diabetes. The repertoire was sequenced with immunoSEQ multiplex PCR; TCRdb's copy has only in-frame clones and lacks some. Among some 270,000 clones, under 13% were seen once, and the ten largest hold 0.017%. Sequenced material: naive CD4+ T cells from blood. The receptors shown here come from a man younger than 45 with type 1 diabetes. Each CDR3 is given with its conserved first and last residue. The D gene is left open where the match is weak. Clone size appears in some rows only: once, few, many, or a class for an expanded clone.

CDR3 length: 12
V gene: TRBV29-1
J gene: TRBJ1-2
clone size: few
D gene: -
CDR3 DNA: TGCAGCGTTGATAAGGGGTTCTATGGCTACACCTTC
CDR3 protein: CSVDKGFYGYTF

CDR3 length: 15
V gene: TRBV18
J gene: TRBJ1-3
clone size: -
D gene: -
CDR3 DNA: TGTGCCAGCTCACCACCGGGACTACCGGGAGTCACCATATATTTT
CDR3 protein: CASSPPGLPGVTIYF

CDR3 length: 13
V gene: TRBV2
J gene: TRBJ1-2
clone size: few
D gene: -
CDR3 DNA: TGTGCCAGCAGTGAACAGGGGTACTATGGCTACACCTTC
CDR3 protein: CASSEQGYYGYTF

CDR3 length: 15
V gene: TRBV5-1
J gene: TRBJ2-7
clone size: -
D gene: TRBD1
CDR3 DNA: TGCGCCAGCAGCTTGTCCACAGGGGGGTCCTACGAGCAGTACTTC
CDR3 protein: CASSLSTGGSYEQYF

CDR3 length: 13
V gene: TRBV18
J gene: TRBJ2-5
clone size: few
D gene: TRBD2
CDR3 DNA: TGTGCCAGCTCACCGACTAGCTCCAAGACCCAGTACTTC
CDR3 protein: CASSPTSSKTQYF

CDR3 length: 14
V gene: TRBV7-9
J gene: TRBJ1-1
clone size: -
D gene: -
CDR3 DNA: TGTGCCAGCAGCTTAGGTACAGTGAACACTGAAGCTTTCTTT
CDR3 protein: CASSLGTVNTEAFF

CDR3 length: 12
V gene: TRBV6-5
J gene: TRBJ1-2
clone size: few
D gene: -
CDR3 DNA: TGTGCCAGCAGTTATCCCAGGGGCAGCTACACCTTC
CDR3 protein: CASSYPRGSYTF

CDR3 length: 13
V gene: TRBV28
J gene: TRBJ2-3
clone size: few
D gene: TRBD2
CDR3 DNA: TGTGCCAGCAAGCGGGGGGCCGTTAATACGCAGTATTTT
CDR3 protein: CASKRGAVNTQYF

CDR3 length: 13
V gene: TRBV15
J gene: TRBJ1-2
clone size: few
D gene: -
CDR3 DNA: TGTGCCACCAGCAGAGAACTAAACTATGGCTACACCTTC
CDR3 protein: CATSRELNYGYTF

CDR3 length: 15
V gene: TRBV5-1
J gene: TRBJ2-1
clone size: -
D gene: TRBD2
CDR3 DNA: TGCGCCAGCAGCCCTCGTGGCGGGGGGGGCAATGAGCAGTTCTTC
CDR3 protein: CASSPRGGGGNEQFF